A selection of T cell receptor beta chains follows, all from one sample in a study of cytomegalovirus exposure and HLA in healthy donors. Measured with immunoSEQ multiplex PCR; TCRdb has only the in-frame clones, and not every one. The table includes over 100,000 clones, about 78% detected once. Material: PBMCs. The source of these receptors is a man over 45 in good health and CMV-seropositive. Both conserved end residues are part of each CDR3. D genes are given only for firm matches. Clone size, where shown, is once, few, many, or a class for clones that have expanded.

abundance,v_gene,j_gene,d_gene,CDR3aa,CDR3nt
once,TRBV5-6,TRBJ1-3,TRBD1,CASSHGTVAGNTIYF,TGTGCCAGCAGCCACGGGACAGTTGCAGGAAACACCATATATTTT
-,TRBV19,TRBJ1-2,-,CASNSRGIDYGYTF,TGTGCCAGTAACTCCAGGGGAATAGACTATGGCTACACCTTC
-,TRBV5-6,TRBJ2-1,TRBD2,CASSFGLAGVLEQFF,TGTGCCAGCAGCTTCGGACTAGCGGGAGTGCTTGAGCAGTTCTTC
-,TRBV5-1,TRBJ2-1,TRBD2,CASSLARGGQGEQFF,TGCGCCAGCAGCTTGGCGCGGGGGGGCCAGGGTGAGCAGTTCTTC
-,TRBV29-1,TRBJ1-1,-,CSVGVVGVGTEAFF,TGCAGCGTTGGAGTGGTAGGGGTTGGCACTGAAGCTTTCTTT
-,TRBV11-3,TRBJ2-7,-,CASSLDLSVSYEQYF,TGTGCCAGCAGCTTAGATCTCAGCGTTAGCTACGAGCAGTACTTC
-,TRBV6-4,TRBJ2-1,TRBD2,CASSWTSGSGNEQFF,TGTGCCAGCAGTTGGACTAGCGGGAGTGGCAATGAGCAGTTCTTC
-,TRBV29-1,TRBJ2-3,-,CSVEGRDTQYF,TGCAGCGTTGAAGGGCGGGATACGCAGTATTTT
-,TRBV5-6,TRBJ2-1,TRBD2,CASSLSPGLAGLNEQFF,TGTGCCAGCAGCTTGAGTCCGGGACTAGCGGGATTAAATGAGCAGTTCTTC
-,TRBV10-3,TRBJ1-1,-,CATNIRVDTEAFF,TGTGCCACTAACATCAGGGTCGACACTGAAGCTTTCTTT
-,TRBV10-3,TRBJ2-3,-,CAISGQGTDTQYF,TGTGCCATCAGTGGCCAGGGGACAGATACGCAGTATTTT
-,TRBV4-2,TRBJ2-2,TRBD2,CASSQDLSRLAVTGELFF,TGTGCCAGCAGCCAAGATCTCTCCCGACTAGCGGTCACCGGGGAGCTGTTTTTT
-,TRBV29-1,TRBJ2-7,-,CRGTGLFFYEQYF,TGCAGGGGTACAGGGCTTTTCTTCTACGAGCAGTACTTC
-,TRBV5-1,TRBJ1-4,TRBD1,CASSLGDRDNEKLFF,TGCGCCAGCAGCTTGGGGGACAGAGACAATGAAAAACTGTTTTTT
-,TRBV5-6,TRBJ2-5,TRBD2,CASSLGGLADF,TGTGCCAGCAGCTTGGGGGGACTAGCCGACTTC
-,TRBV5-1,TRBJ2-1,TRBD2,CASSLDTEGLDANEQFF,TGCGCCAGCAGCTTGGACACCGAGGGACTAGACGCTAATGAGCAGTTCTTC
-,TRBV18,TRBJ2-3,-,CASSPTTDTQYF,TGTGCCAGCTCACCCACAACAGATACGCAGTATTTT
-,TRBV5-1,TRBJ2-5,TRBD2,CASSLGLGEGETQYF,TGCGCCAGCAGCTTGGGCCTGGGGGAGGGAGAGACCCAGTACTTC
-,TRBV19,TRBJ2-7,TRBD1,CASSIQGAVSYEQYF,TGTGCCAGTAGTATTCAGGGGGCCGTATCCTACGAGCAGTACTTC
-,TRBV4-2,TRBJ2-3,TRBD1,CASSQARPGQTGADTQYF,TGTGCCAGCAGCCAAGCCCGCCCGGGACAGACAGGGGCAGATACGCAGTATTTT
-,TRBV10-1,TRBJ2-5,TRBD2,CASSDSGGLGETQYF,TGCGCCAGCAGTGACAGCGGGGGGTTAGGAGAGACCCAGTACTTC
-,TRBV18,TRBJ1-2,-,CASSLVSQDNYGYTF,TGTGCCAGCTCACTCGTTTCGCAGGATAACTATGGCTACACCTTC
many,TRBV5-1,TRBJ1-1,-,CASRTGSNTEAFF,TGCGCCAGCAGAACAGGCTCGAACACTGAAGCTTTCTTT
-,TRBV7-9,TRBJ1-4,-,CASSPGATNEKLFF,TGTGCCAGCAGCCCCGGAGCAACTAATGAAAAACTGTTTTTT
-,TRBV4-1,TRBJ1-5,-,CASSPVVLSPGQPQHF,TGCGCCAGCAGCCCCGTCGTACTGAGCCCAGGTCAGCCCCAGCATTTT
once,TRBV14,TRBJ2-3,-,CASSRPGPEGTDTQYF,TGTGCCAGCAGCCGACCGGGTCCCGAGGGTACAGATACGCAGTATTTT
-,TRBV29-1,TRBJ2-1,-,CSVEEGANEQFF,TGCAGCGTTGAAGAAGGGGCCAATGAGCAGTTCTTC
-,TRBV28,TRBJ2-3,TRBD1,CASSPRGTGLDTQYF,TGTGCCAGCAGTCCCAGGGGGACAGGGCTAGATACGCAGTATTTT
few,TRBV18,TRBJ1-1,TRBD1,CASSPGRGTAKATEAFF,TGTGCCAGCTCACCGGGACGTGGGACAGCCAAGGCCACTGAAGCTTTCTTT
-,TRBV19,TRBJ2-4,TRBD1,CASSIVGQGFNLKLAKNIQYF,TGTGCCAGTAGTATCGTGGGACAGGGCTTTAATCTGAAACTAGCCAAAAACATTCAGTACTTC
-,TRBV19,TRBJ1-2,TRBD1,CASSPPLDRDYGYTF,TGTGCCAGTAGCCCTCCACTAGACAGGGACTATGGCTACACCTTC
-,TRBV28,TRBJ1-4,-,CASSLGTPGYEKLFF,TGTGCCAGCAGCCTCGGGACTCCGGGGTACGAAAAACTGTTTTTT
-,TRBV7-2,TRBJ1-4,TRBD1,CASSPGQGVEKLFF,TGTGCCAGCAGCCCGGGACAGGGGGTTGAAAAACTGTTTTTT
-,TRBV7-9,TRBJ1-4,TRBD1,CSSSRQARGREKLFF,TGTTCCAGCAGCCGGCAGGCCAGGGGGCGTGAAAAACTGTTTTTT
once,TRBV10-3,TRBJ1-4,TRBD1,CAIRAAGTGPNEKLFF,TGTGCCATCAGAGCCGCCGGGACAGGGCCTAATGAAAAACTGTTTTTT
-,TRBV4-1,TRBJ1-2,TRBD1,CASSQDPGRQGRRGNGYTF,TGCGCCAGCAGCCAAGATCCAGGACGACAGGGTAGAAGGGGTAATGGCTACACCTTC
-,TRBV5-1,TRBJ2-7,TRBD1,CASSLGVVGTGDEQYF,TGCGCCAGCAGCTTGGGGGTGGTGGGGACAGGGGACGAGCAGTACTTC
-,TRBV5-1,TRBJ1-5,-,CASSPGQSNQPQHF,TGCGCCAGCAGCCCCGGACAGAGCAATCAGCCCCAGCATTTT
once,TRBV4-1,TRBJ2-3,TRBD2,CASSQARLAGFTDTQYF,TGCGCCAGCAGCCAGGCTCGACTAGCGGGGTTCACAGATACGCAGTATTTT
-,TRBV6-1,TRBJ1-4,TRBD1,CASRGTGVAGEKLFF,TGTGCCAGCAGGGGTACAGGGGTTGCGGGTGAAAAACTGTTTTTT
-,TRBV11-2,TRBJ2-7,TRBD1,CASSFRTGYGDEQYF,TGTGCCAGCAGCTTTAGGACAGGGTACGGGGACGAGCAGTACTTC
-,TRBV5-6,TRBJ1-2,TRBD1,CASRDRRTGNYGYTF,TGTGCCAGCAGGGACCGGAGGACAGGGAACTATGGCTACACCTTC
-,TRBV11-2,TRBJ1-4,TRBD1,CASSLPGTGNEKLFF,TGTGCCAGCAGCCTGCCCGGGACAGGAAATGAAAAACTGTTTTTT
-,TRBV15,TRBJ1-2,TRBD1,CATSSNIAGDSSSYGYTF,TGTGCCACCAGCAGTAACATTGCTGGGGACAGTTCTTCCTATGGCTACACCTTC
-,TRBV7-6,TRBJ2-3,TRBD2,CASSSSGVGTDTQYF,TGTGCCAGCAGCTCTAGCGGGGTTGGCACAGATACGCAGTATTTT
few,TRBV6-1,TRBJ1-2,-,CASSYRQGHPTDTF,TGTGCCAGCAGTTATAGGCAGGGACACCCGACTGACACCTTC
-,TRBV5-4,TRBJ2-5,-,CASSLKHQETQYF,TGTGCCAGCAGCTTGAAACATCAAGAGACCCAGTACTTC
-,TRBV9,TRBJ2-7,TRBD2,CASSVGAGGGPYEQYF,TGTGCCAGCAGCGTAGGAGCCGGCGGGGGGCCCTACGAGCAGTACTTC
-,TRBV2,TRBJ2-1,-,CASRSQGSYNEQFF,TGTGCCAGCAGGAGCCAGGGTTCCTACAATGAGCAGTTCTTC